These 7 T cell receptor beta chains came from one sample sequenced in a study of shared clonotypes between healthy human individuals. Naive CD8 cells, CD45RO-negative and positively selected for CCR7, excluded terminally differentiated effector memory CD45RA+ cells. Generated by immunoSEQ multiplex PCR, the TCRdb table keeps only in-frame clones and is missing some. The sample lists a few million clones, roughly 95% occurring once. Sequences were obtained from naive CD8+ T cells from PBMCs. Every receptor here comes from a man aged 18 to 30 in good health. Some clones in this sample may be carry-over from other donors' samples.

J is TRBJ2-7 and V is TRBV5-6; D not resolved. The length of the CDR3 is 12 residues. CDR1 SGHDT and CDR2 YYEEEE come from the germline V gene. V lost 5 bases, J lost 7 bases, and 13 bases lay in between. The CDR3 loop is CASRAGSAEQYF. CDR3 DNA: TGTGCCAGCAGGGCTGGTTCGGCAGAGCAGTACTTC. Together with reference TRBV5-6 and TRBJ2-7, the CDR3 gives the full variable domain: DAGVTQSPTHLIKTRGQQVTLRCSPKSGHDTVSWYQQALGQGPQFIFQYYEEEERQRGNFPDRFSGHQFPNYSSELNVNALLLGDSALYLCASRAGSAEQYFGPGTRLTVT.

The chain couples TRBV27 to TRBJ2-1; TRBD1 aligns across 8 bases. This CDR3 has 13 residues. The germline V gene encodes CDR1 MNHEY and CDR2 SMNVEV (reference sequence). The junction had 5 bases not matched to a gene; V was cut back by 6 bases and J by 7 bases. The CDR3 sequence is CASSQDRANEQFF. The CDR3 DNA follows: TGTGCCAGCAGCCAGGACAGGGCAAATGAGCAGTTCTTC.

This chain's CDR3 is CASTRQGGNTIYF. In DNA form, the CDR3 reads TGCGCCAGCACCCGCCAGGGTGGAAACACCATATATTTT. The V call is TRBV5-1, the J call TRBJ1-3; tentative D call: TRBD1 (5 bases). Trimming removed 6 bases at V and 3 bases at J, with 10 bases between. Germline loops: CDR1 SGHRS, CDR2 YFSETQ. CDR3 length: 13 amino acids. Full variable domain (outside the CDR3, taken from reference TRBV5-1 and TRBJ1-3): KAGVTQTPRYLIKTRGQQVTLSCSPISGHRSVSWYQQTPGQGLQFLFEYFSETQRNKGNFPGRFSGRQFSNSRSEMNVSTLELGDSALYLCASTRQGGNTIYFGEGSWLTVV.

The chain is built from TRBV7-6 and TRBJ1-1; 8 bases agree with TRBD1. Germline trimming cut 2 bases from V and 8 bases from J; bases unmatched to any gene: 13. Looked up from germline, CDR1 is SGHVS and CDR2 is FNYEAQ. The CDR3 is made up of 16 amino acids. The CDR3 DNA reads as TGTGCCAGCAGCTTATCGCCGACAGGGGCGTATCGGGAAGCTTTCTTT. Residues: CASSLSPTGAYREAFF.

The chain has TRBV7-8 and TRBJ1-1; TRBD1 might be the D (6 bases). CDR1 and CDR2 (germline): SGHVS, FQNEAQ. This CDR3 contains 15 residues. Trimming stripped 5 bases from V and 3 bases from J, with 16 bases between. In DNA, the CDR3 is TGTGCCAGCAGCCCGGGGGCGCGGGGGTACACTGAAGCTTTCTTT. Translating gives CASSPGARGYTEAFF.

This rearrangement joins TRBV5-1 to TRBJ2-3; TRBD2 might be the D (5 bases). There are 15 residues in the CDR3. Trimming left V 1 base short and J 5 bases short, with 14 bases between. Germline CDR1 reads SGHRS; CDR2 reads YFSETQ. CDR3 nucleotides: TGCGCCAGCAGCTTGTCGCGTAGAGGGATAGATACGCAGTATTTT. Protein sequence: CASSLSRRGIDTQYF.

In DNA, the CDR3 is TGCGCCAGCGCCGGGGGCGAGAGGGTTGGGGACACTGAAGCTTTCTTT. This sequence encodes CASAGGERVGDTEAFF. The chain employs TRBV10-1 and TRBJ1-1; tentatively, D is TRBD1 (6 bases). Between the trimmed V and J ends, which lost 8 bases and 3 bases, there was a span of 22 bases. This CDR3 contains 16 residues. Germline V lookup: CDR1 WNHNN, CDR2 SYGVQD (reference sequence).